What follows are 21 T cell receptor beta chains derived from one specimen sequenced in a study of cytomegalovirus exposure and HLA in healthy donors (dated by TCRdb to the late 2010s). The library was obtained by the immunoSEQ multiplex PCR assay. A mixture of 60 forward primers for TCR Vbeta segments and 13 reverse primers for TCR Jbeta segments was used in the multiplex PCR. TCRdb mirrors the immuneACCESS table, restricted to in-frame sequences. Some clones are absent from its copies; in checked studies, under half trace to an unresolved V gene, and the reason for the others is unknown. Across this sample there are fewer than 200,000 clones, with roughly 80% seen only once. The ten most abundant clones make up 4.5% to 5.5% of the sample. Input material: PBMCs. These receptors all stem from a woman aged 45 to 65 in good health and CMV-seropositive.

The V and J genes are TRBV7-3 and TRBJ2-7, with 12 nucleotides matching TRBD2. CDR3 length equals 14 residues. CDR1 SGHTA and CDR2 FQGTGA come from the germline V gene. After removal of 4 bases from V and 6 bases from J, the junction contained 4 bases not matched to a gene. This chain's CDR3 is CASSSGLAGVEQYF. The CDR3 DNA follows: TGTGCCAGCAGCTCGGGACTAGCGGGTGTCGAGCAGTACTTC.

The chain links TRBV4-1 to TRBJ2-7; 8 bases are shared with TRBD2. The CDR3 is 18 amino acids. Germline V gene data show CDR1 as MGHRA and CDR2 as YSYEKL. The ends lost 4 bases at V and 2 bases at J; junction bases unmatched: 16. CDR3 sequence reads: CASSLARREGLLPYEQYF. CDR3 sequence (DNA): TGCGCCAGCAGCCTTGCCCGTCGGGAGGGCCTCCTCCCCTACGAGCAGTACTTC.

CDR3 in DNA: TGTGCCAGCAGCCGGACAGGCTACGAGCAGTACTTC. Translated, it gives CASSRTGYEQYF. The J gene is TRBJ2-7, the V gene TRBV5-4; 7 bases align to TRBD1. Germline V lookup: CDR1 SGHNT, CDR2 YYREEE (reference sequence). V was pared by 4 bases and J by 3 bases, with 1 base of the junction left unmatched. The CDR3 consists of 12 residues.

The rearrangement joins TRBV19 to TRBJ2-1, with 9 bases that match TRBD2. CDR1 and CDR2 from the germline V gene are LNHDA and SQIVND (reference sequence). This CDR3 has 16 amino acids. V trimming: 7 bases; J trimming: 9 bases; junction bases outside the gene matches: 16. This CDR3 reads CASISVAGVPFGEQFF. In nucleotides, the CDR3 is TGTGCCAGTATTTCGGTAGCGGGAGTCCCCTTCGGTGAGCAGTTCTTC.

The rearrangement links TRBV18 to TRBJ2-2, with D possibly being TRBD1 (6 bases). Germline CDR1 reads KGHSH; CDR2 reads LQKENI. The CDR3 sequence is 14 residues long. Trimming took off 1 base at V and 6 bases at J, with 9 bases between the two ends. CDR3 coding DNA: TGTGCCAGCTCACCACGACAGGTCCCCGGGGAGCTGTTTTTT. Its protein product is CASSPRQVPGELFF.

The chain uses TRBV11-2 and TRBJ2-7; 10 bases are shared with TRBD2. V lost 5 bases and J lost 4; bases outside the gene matches: 11. CDR3 length: 16 amino acids. Germline V gives CDR1 SGHAT, CDR2 FQNNGV. The CDR3 DNA reads TGTGCCAGCAGCCCGATTAGCGGGGGGTCACCGTACGAGCAGTACTTC. It translates to CASSPISGGSPYEQYF.

The chain carries TRBV15 and TRBJ2-3; D gene ambiguous. The CDR3 consists of 13 residues. Germline loops: CDR1 LNHNV, CDR2 YYDKDF (reference sequence). V lost 2 bases to trimming and J lost 0 bases, with 3 bases between them. CDR3 in amino acids: CATSRPSTDTQYF. CDR3 sequence (DNA): TGTGCCACCAGCAGACCTAGCACAGATACGCAGTATTTT.

The V call is TRBV5-1, the J call TRBJ2-1, with 9 bases that match TRBD2. With 2 bases clipped from V and 6 bases from J, the junction kept 9 bases outside the gene matches. This CDR3 is 16 amino acids long. Germline V gives CDR1 SGHRS, CDR2 YFSETQ. The CDR3 is CASSFDGGGAVNEQFF. The CDR3 DNA reads TGCGCCAGCAGCTTCGATGGCGGGGGGGCCGTCAATGAGCAGTTCTTC.

The chain has TRBV5-4 and TRBJ2-3; 9 bases agree with TRBD1. V dropped 3 bases and J dropped 3; count of bases not matched to a gene: 2. This CDR3 has 14 amino acids. The germline CDR1 and CDR2 sequences are SGHNT and YYREEE (reference sequence). CDR3 sequence: CASSSGQGTDTQYF. The CDR3 DNA sequence: TGTGCCAGCAGCTCGGGACAGGGAACAGATACGCAGTATTTT.

This chain connects TRBV6-1 to TRBJ1-3; possible D gene TRBD1, 6 bases. This CDR3 is built from 14 residues. Trimming shortened V by 6 bases and J by 4 bases, and 13 bases separated the two germline ends. CDR1 MNHNS and CDR2 SASEGT come from the germline V gene. In DNA, the CDR3 is TGTGCCAGCAGCACAGGGTCAGGAGGAAACACCATATATTTT. It encodes CASSTGSGGNTIYF.

CDR3 DNA: TGTGCCAGCAGTTTAAAGCGGGGCCCCACAGATACGCAGTATTTT. Translated: CASSLKRGPTDTQYF. The chain has TRBV27 and TRBJ2-3; 7 bases line up with TRBD2. The CDR3 loop spans 15 amino acids. J was trimmed by 2 bases and V by 2 bases; bases with no gene match: 4. Germline V lookup: CDR1 MNHEY, CDR2 SMNVEV (reference sequence).

CDR3 residues: CASSQEGLASYEQYF. The CDR3, as DNA: TGTGCCAGCAGCCAAGAAGGGCTAGCCTCCTACGAGCAGTACTTC. This chain uses TRBV4-2 with TRBJ2-7; a possible D gene is TRBD2 (5 bases). This CDR3 is 15 amino acids long. V was shortened by 0 bases and J by 0 bases, with 9 bases between the two germline ends. The germline V gene encodes CDR1 LGHNA and CDR2 YNFKEQ.

The chain has TRBV11-2 and TRBJ2-1; 14 positions agree with TRBD2. Germline CDR1 is SGHAT and CDR2 is FQNNGV. The ends lost 5 bases at V and 14 bases at J; junction bases unmatched: 8. The CDR3 extends over 14 amino acids. The CDR3 sequence: CASSPGLAGAREFF. CDR3 DNA: TGTGCCAGCAGCCCGGGACTAGCGGGAGCTAGGGAGTTCTTC.

The rearrangement joins TRBV4-3 to TRBJ2-7; TRBD1 aligns across 7 bases. There are 13 residues in the CDR3. Unmatched junction bases numbered 3, after V lost 4 bases and J lost 3 bases. Looked up from germline, CDR1 is LGHNA and CDR2 is YSLEER. The CDR3 is CASSPGQVYEQYF. The CDR3, as DNA: TGCGCCAGCAGCCCCGGACAGGTCTACGAGCAGTACTTC.

J is TRBJ1-6 and V is TRBV19, with TRBD1 identical over 7 bases. V gave up 5 bases and J gave up 7 bases; unmatched junction bases: 8. The CDR3 totals 15 residues. The germline CDR1 and CDR2 sequences are LNHDA and SQIVND (reference sequence). This CDR3 reads CASSPYGTENSPLHF. In nucleotides, the CDR3 is TGTGCCAGTAGTCCGTACGGGACAGAGAATTCACCCCTCCACTTT.

The V and J genes are TRBV6-5 and TRBJ2-7, with TRBD1 matching over 7 bases. The ends lost 4 bases at V and 2 bases at J; junction bases unmatched: 8. This CDR3 contains 15 residues. Germline CDR1 MNHEY, CDR2 SVGAGI. The CDR3 DNA reads TGTGCCAGCAGTTTCACAGGGGCTCTCCCCTACGAGCAGTACTTC. Its translation: CASSFTGALPYEQYF.

The chain employs TRBV18 and TRBJ2-1, with D possibly TRBD2 on 6 matching bases. This CDR3 contains 18 residues. Trimming cost V 6 bases and J 0 bases, with 21 bases left between them. Germline-derived CDR1 and CDR2 are KGHSH and LQKENI. CDR3 in DNA: TGTGCCAGCTCGCCCTACTCGGGCCGGGGACTCTCCTACAATGAGCAGTTCTTC. As protein: CASSPYSGRGLSYNEQFF.

The chain recombines TRBV27 with TRBJ2-3; 7 bases align to TRBD2. The CDR3 is 14 amino acids. J gave up 1 base and V 8 bases, and 6 bases lay outside the gene matches. Per germline, CDR1 MNHEY and CDR2 SMNVEV (reference sequence). CDR3 nucleotide sequence: TGTGCCAGCCGGAAGAGCGGGGGCACAGATACGCAGTATTTT. It translates to CASRKSGGTDTQYF.

V gene TRBV15 combines with J gene TRBJ2-7, with D possibly TRBD1 on 6 matching bases. Germline assignment: CDR1 LNHNV and CDR2 YYDKDF (reference sequence). This CDR3 comprises 12 residues. V lost 2 bases to trimming and J lost 4 bases, with 6 bases between them. The CDR3 sequence: CATSRQGYEQYF. CDR3 DNA sequence: TGTGCCACCAGCAGACAGGGGTACGAGCAGTACTTC.

As concerns this clone: The junction shows a germline mismatch at one end, possibly a read error. The chain carries TRBV7-9 and TRBJ1-1; perhaps TRBD1 as D (6 bases). CDR1 SEHNR and CDR2 FQNEAQ come from the germline V gene (reference sequence). This CDR3 is built from 17 residues. The chain's CDR3 is CSSSLGGGGRQNTEAFF. DNA for the CDR3: TGTTCCAGCAGCTTAGGGGGGGGCGGGAGGCAGAACACTGAAGCTTTCTTT.

The chain recombines TRBV2 with TRBJ1-5; the D is unclear. Deletions cut 3 bases from V and 7 bases from J, with 13 bases between. The V gene's germline CDR1 is SNHLY and CDR2 FYNNEI. The length of the CDR3 is 14 residues. The CDR3 region is CASSDRFEAQPQHF. The CDR3 coding sequence is TGTGCCAGCAGTGATCGGTTCGAGGCCCAGCCCCAGCATTTT.